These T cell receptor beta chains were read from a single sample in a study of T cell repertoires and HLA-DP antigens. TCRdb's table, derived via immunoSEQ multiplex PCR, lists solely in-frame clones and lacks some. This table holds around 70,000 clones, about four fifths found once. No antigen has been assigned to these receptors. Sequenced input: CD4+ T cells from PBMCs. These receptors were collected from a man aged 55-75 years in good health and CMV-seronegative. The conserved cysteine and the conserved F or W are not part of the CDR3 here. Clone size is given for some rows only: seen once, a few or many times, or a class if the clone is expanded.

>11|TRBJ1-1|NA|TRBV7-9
ASRKDRNTEAF
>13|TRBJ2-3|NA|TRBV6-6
ASSYRSPGADTQY
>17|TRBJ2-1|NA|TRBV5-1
ASSPEPPQTSGGLNEQF
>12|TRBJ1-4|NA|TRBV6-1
ATRGRDRGEKLF
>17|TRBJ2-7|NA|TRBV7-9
ASSLGLWTGKAESYEQY
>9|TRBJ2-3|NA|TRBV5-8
ASSLGPTQY
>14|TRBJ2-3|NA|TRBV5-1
ASSSNRETSTDTQY
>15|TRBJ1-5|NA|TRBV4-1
ASSQAQGAGGNQPQH
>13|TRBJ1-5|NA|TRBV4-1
ASSQDPSGYQPQH
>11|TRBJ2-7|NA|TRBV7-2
ASSSGLYYEQY
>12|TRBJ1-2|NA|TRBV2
ASSEISPNYGYT
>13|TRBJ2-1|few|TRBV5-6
ASNPLKKDRNEQF
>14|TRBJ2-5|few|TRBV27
ASSLSGLWGRETQY
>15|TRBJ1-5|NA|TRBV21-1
ASSKVPGHYSNQPQH